This T cell receptor beta chain derives from a study of beta chain features in type 1 diabetes. Findings of the study overall: Compared with healthy donors, patients appeared to share more similar naive, central memory and regulatory TCRB repertoires.

Sorting based on CD45RO/CCR7/CD25/CD127/CD95/CD27 separated CD4+ naive, central memory, regulatory and stem cell-like memory cells. Sorting gave populations that all exceeded 95% purity. As concerns this clone: Its antigen remains unidentified.

The CDR3 has 15 residues. After removal of 6 bases from V and 5 bases from J, the junction contained 12 bases not matched to a gene. The V gene's germline CDR1 is SQVTM and CDR2 ANQGSEA. Of the isolated RNA, all was reverse transcribed, and so the sequenced material was expressed TCRB transcripts. Assay used: immunoSEQ multiplex PCR; TCRdb lists only in-frame clones, some missing. This sample has a few hundred thousand clones, with approximately 28% found just once. This receptor was taken from a man aged 18 to 30 in good health. The sample comprised naive CD4+ T cells from blood. The J gene is TRBJ2-7, the V gene TRBV29-1, with 11 bases lining up with TRBD1. CDR3 sequence (DNA): TGCAGCGTGGGGGTCCCGGGACAGGGGGACGACGAGCAGTACTTC. This gives the protein CSVGVPGQGDDEQYF.